The clone carrying this T cell receptor (beta chain) was seen a single time. These data originate in a study of cytomegalovirus exposure and HLA in healthy donors. Trimming removed 4 bases from V and 5 bases from J; junction bases left unmatched: 11. CDR1 and CDR2 from the germline V gene are SGHRS and YFSETQ. The CDR3 is made up of 15 amino acids. PCR primers comprised 60 Vbeta and 13 Jbeta primers. The assay was immunoSEQ multiplex PCR, and TCRdb's table has in-frame clones only and misses some. The sample has under 300,000 clones, roughly four fifths seen once. The sequence came from a woman aged 60-75 years in good health and CMV-seropositive. The specimen was PBMCs. The chain carries TRBV5-1 and TRBJ2-7; TRBD1 matches at 8 bases. The CDR3 nucleotides are TGCGCCAGCAGCGTCCGACAGGGGATGAGGGACGAGCAGTACTTC. Translation gives CASSVRQGMRDEQYF.